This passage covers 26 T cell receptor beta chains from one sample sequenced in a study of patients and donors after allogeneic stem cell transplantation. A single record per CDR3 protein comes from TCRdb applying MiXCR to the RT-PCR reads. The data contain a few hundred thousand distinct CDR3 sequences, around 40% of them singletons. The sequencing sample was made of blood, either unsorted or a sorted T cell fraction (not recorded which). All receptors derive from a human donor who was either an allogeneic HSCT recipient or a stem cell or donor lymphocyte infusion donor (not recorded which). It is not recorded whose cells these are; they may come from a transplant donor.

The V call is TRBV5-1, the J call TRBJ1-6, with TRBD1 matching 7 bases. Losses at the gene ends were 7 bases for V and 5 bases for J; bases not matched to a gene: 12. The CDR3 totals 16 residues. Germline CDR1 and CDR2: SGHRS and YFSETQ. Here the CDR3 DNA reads TGCGCCAGCCTAGGACAGGCCATTACCCATAATTCACCCCTCCACTTT. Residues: CASLGQAITHNSPLHF.

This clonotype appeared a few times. The CDR3 DNA sequence: TGTGCCAGCAGCCCCTTGGGGGGAGGGAACACTGAAGCTTTCTTT. Residues: CASSPLGGGNTEAFF. The chain employs TRBV2 and TRBJ1-1; D possibly corresponds to TRBD1 (5 bases). The CDR3 covers 15 residues. Germline CDR1 SNHLY, CDR2 FYNNEI. Trimming pared 6 bases from V and 1 base from J, leaving 15 bases between. Full variable domain (rest looked up from reference TRBV2 and TRBJ1-1): EPEVTQTPSHQVTQMGQEVILRCVPISNHLYFYWYRQILGQKVEFLVSFYNNEISEKSEIFDDQFSVERPDGSNFTLKIRSTKLEDSAMYFCASSPLGGGNTEAFFGQGTRLTVV.

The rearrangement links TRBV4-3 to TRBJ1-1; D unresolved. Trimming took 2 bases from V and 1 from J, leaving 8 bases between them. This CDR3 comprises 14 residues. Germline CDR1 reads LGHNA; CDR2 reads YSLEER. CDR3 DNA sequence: TGCGCCAGCAGCCAAATACAAGAGAACACTGAAGCTTTCTTT. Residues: CASSQIQENTEAFF.

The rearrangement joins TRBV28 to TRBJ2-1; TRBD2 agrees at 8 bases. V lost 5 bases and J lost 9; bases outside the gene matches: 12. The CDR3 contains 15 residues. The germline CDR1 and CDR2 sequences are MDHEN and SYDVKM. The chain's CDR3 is CASSQAGDPRGEQFF. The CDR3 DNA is TGTGCCAGCAGTCAAGCGGGGGACCCTCGGGGTGAGCAGTTCTTC.

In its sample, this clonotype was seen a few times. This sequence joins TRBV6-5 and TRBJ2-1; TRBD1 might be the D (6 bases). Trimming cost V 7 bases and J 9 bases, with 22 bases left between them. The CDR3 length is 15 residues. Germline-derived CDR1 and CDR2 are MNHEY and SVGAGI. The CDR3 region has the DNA TGTGCCAGCACTCCCCCGACAGGTCCGGTTGGTGAGCAGTTCTTC. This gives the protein CASTPPTGPVGEQFF.

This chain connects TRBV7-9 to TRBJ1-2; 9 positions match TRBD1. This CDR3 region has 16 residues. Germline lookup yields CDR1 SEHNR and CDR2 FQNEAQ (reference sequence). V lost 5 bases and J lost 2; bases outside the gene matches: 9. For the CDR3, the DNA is TGTGCCAGCAGCATAAACCCCGGGACAGGGAACTATGGCTACACCTTC. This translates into CASSINPGTGNYGYTF.

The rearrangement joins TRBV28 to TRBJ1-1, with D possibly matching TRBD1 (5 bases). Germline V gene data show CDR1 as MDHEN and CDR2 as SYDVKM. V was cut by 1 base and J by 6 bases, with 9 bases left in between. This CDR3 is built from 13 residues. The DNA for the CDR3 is TGTGCCAGCAGTTTATTGAGACAGTCTGAAGCTTTCTTT. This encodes CASSLLRQSEAFF.

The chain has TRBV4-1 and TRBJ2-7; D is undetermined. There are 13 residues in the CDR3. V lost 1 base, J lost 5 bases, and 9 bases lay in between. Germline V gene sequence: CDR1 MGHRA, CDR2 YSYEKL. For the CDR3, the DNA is TGCGCCAGCAGCCAAGCGGGCAGCCACGAGCAGTACTTC. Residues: CASSQAGSHEQYF.

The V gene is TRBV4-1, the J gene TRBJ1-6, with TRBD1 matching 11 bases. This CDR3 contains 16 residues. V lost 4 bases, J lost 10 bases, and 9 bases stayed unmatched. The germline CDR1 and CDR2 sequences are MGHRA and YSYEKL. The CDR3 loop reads CASSPVGGQGDSPLHF. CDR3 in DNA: TGCGCCAGCAGCCCCGTTGGGGGACAGGGGGACTCACCCCTCCACTTT.

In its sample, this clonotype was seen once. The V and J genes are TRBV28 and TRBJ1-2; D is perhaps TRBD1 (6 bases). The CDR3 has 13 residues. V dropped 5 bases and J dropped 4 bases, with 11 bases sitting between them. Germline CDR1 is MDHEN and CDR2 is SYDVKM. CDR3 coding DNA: TGTGCCAGCAGTCTCGACAGGCCCTATGGCTACACCTTC. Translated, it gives CASSLDRPYGYTF.

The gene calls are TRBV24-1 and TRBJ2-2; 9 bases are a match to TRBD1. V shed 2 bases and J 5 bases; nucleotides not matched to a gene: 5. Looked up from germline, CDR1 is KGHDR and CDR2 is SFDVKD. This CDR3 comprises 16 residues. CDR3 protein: CATSDSSGTGTGELFF. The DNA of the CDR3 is TGTGCCACCAGTGATTCATCCGGGACAGGGACCGGGGAGCTGTTTTTT.

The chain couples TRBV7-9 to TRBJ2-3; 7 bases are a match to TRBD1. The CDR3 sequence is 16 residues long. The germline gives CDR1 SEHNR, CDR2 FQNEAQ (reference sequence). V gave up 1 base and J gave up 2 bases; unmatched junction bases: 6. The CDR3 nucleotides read TGTGCCAGCAGCTTAGAAGGGGGCCCTTCCACAGATACGCAGTATTTT. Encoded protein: CASSLEGGPSTDTQYF. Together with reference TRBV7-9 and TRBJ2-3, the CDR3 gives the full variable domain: DTGVSQNPRHKITKRGQNVTFRCDPISEHNRLYWYRQTLGQGPEFLTYFQNEAQLEKSRLLSDRFSAERPKGSFSTLEIQRTEQGDSAMYLCASSLEGGPSTDTQYFGPGTRLTVL.

The CDR3 loop reads CAIPGGADYGYTF. CDR3 nucleotide sequence: TGTGCCATACCAGGGGGCGCTGACTATGGCTACACCTTC. The chain employs TRBV28 and TRBJ1-2, with 8 bases aligning to TRBD1. Per germline, CDR1 MDHEN and CDR2 SYDVKM. There are 13 residues in the CDR3. V gave up 10 bases and J gave up 3 bases; unmatched junction bases: 7.

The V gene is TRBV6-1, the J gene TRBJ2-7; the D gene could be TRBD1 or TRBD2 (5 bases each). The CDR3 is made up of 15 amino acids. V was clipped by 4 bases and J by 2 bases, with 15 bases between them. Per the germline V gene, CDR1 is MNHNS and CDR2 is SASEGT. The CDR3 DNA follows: TGTGCCAGCAGTGTCCGGGACGGAATTGCCTACGAGCAGTACTTC. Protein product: CASSVRDGIAYEQYF.

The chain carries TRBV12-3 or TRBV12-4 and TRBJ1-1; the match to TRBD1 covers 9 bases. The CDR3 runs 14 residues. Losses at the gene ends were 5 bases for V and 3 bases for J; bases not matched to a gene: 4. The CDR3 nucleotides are TGTGCCAGCAGTAACCGGGACAGGGACACTGAAGCTTTCTTT. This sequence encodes CASSNRDRDTEAFF.

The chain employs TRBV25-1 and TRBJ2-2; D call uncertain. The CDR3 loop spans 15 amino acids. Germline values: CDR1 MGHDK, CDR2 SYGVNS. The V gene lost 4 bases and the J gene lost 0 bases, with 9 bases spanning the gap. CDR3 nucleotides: TGTGCCAGCAGTGTGGAACGTACGAACACCGGGGAGCTGTTTTTT. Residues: CASSVERTNTGELFF.

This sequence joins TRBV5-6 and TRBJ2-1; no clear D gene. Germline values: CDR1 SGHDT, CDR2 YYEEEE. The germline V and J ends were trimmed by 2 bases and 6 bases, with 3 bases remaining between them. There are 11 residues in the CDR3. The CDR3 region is CASSLLNEQFF. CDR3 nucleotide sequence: TGTGCCAGCAGCTTACTCAATGAGCAGTTCTTC.

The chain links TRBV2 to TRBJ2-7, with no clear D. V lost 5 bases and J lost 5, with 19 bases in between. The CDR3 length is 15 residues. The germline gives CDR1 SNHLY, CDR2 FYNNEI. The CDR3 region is CASSLRMGKRDEQYF. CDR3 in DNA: TGTGCCAGCAGTCTCCGGATGGGAAAAAGGGACGAGCAGTACTTC.

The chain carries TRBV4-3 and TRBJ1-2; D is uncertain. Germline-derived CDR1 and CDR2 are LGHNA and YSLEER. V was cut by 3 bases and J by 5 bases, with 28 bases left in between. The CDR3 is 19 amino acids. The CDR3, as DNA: TGCGCCAGCAGCCACCGCTTACCTATCAGTCGCGAGGGCGGGTATGGCTACACCTTC. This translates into CASSHRLPISREGGYGYTF.

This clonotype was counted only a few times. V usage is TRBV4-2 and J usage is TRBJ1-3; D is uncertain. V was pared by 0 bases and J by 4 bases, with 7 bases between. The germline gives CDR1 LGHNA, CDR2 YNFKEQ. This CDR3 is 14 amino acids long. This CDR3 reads CASSQDRGGNTIYF. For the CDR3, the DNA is TGTGCCAGCAGCCAAGATCGAGGAGGAAACACCATATATTTT.

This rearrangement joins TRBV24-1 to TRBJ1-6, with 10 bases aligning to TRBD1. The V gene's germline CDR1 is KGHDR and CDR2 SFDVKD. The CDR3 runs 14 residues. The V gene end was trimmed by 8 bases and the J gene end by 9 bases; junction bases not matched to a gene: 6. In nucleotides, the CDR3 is TGTGCCACCATCTTCGACAGGGGGCTTTCACCCCTCCACTTT. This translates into CATIFDRGLSPLHF.

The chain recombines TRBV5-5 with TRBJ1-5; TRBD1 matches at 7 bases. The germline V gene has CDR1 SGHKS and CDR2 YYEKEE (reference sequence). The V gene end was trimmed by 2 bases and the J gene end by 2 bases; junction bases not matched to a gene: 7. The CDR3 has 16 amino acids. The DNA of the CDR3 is TGTGCCAGCAGCTTTACAGGGACAGCCGGCAATCAGCCCCAGCATTTT. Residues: CASSFTGTAGNQPQHF.

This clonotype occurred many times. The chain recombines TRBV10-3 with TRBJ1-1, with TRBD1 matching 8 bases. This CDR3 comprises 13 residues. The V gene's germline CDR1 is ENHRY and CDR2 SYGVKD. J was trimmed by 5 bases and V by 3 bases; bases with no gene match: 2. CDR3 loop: CAISDDRGTEAFF. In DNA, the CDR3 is TGTGCCATCAGTGACGACAGGGGAACTGAAGCTTTCTTT.

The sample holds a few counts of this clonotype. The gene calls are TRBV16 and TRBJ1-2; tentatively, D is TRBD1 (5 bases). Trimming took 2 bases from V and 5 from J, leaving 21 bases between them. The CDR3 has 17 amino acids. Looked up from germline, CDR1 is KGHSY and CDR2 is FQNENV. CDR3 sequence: CASSQIPAAQGWYGYTF. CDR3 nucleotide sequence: TGTGCCAGCAGCCAAATCCCCGCAGCCCAGGGTTGGTATGGCTACACCTTC.

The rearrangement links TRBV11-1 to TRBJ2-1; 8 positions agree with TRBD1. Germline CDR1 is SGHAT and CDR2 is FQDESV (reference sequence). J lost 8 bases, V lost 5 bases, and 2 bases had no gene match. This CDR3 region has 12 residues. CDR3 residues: CASSPGGDEQFF. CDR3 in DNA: TGTGCCAGCAGCCCAGGGGGCGATGAGCAGTTCTTC.

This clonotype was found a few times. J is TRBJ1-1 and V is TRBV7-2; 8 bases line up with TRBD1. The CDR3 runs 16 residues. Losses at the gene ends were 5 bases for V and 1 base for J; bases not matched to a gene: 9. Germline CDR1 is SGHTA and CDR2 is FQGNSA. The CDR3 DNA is TGTGCCAGCAGCCTCTTCAGGGGGCGCGAGAACACTGAAGCTTTCTTT. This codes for CASSLFRGRENTEAFF.